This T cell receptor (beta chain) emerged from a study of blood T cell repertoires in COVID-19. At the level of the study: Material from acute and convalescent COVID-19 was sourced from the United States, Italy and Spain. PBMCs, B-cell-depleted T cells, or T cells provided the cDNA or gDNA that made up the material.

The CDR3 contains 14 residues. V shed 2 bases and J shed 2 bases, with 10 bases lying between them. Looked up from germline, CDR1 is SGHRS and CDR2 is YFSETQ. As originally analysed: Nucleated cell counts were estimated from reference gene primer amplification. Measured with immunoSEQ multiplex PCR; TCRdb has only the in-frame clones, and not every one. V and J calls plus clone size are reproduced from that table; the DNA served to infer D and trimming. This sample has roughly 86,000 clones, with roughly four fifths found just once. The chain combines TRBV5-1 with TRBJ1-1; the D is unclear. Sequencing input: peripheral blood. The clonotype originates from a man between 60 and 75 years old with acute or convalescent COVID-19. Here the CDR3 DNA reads TGCGCCAGCAGCTTTCGCAACACCAACACTGAAGCTTTCTTT. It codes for CASSFRNTNTEAFF.